This T cell receptor beta chain was recorded in a study of tumor-infiltrating lymphocytes in primary liver carcinoma. Study results and caveats: Between tumor regions, pairs overlapped more than tumor-adjacent and tumor-blood pairs did.

On this clonotype itself: Its antigen is not known. The junction departs from germline at one end; a sequencing error may be responsible.

The tissue used was unsorted bulk material of 20-30 mg. RNA and DNA were co-extracted from it with the AllPrep DNA/RNA mini kit. Per germline, CDR1 DFQATT and CDR2 SNEGSKA (reference sequence). This CDR3 has 13 amino acids. TCR beta cDNA was prepared out of 500 ng total RNA by means of a constant-region primer. Modified slightly, ARM-PCR produced TCR beta libraries over three nested multiplex PCR rounds. With TRBV1-TRBV30 forward primers and a C-beta reverse primer, the first two PCR rounds were run for 9 to 10 cycles each. TCRdb re-derived calls from the multiplex PCR reads in MiXCR, one entry per CDR3 protein. The sample lists more than 95,000 distinct CDR3 sequences, 64% occurring once.

The V gene is TRBV20-1, the J gene TRBJ1-1; D call uncertain. The source material was liver tumor tissue from sampling region 3. The sample's subset: tumor region T3, left-lateral pole. The clonotype comes from a woman between 55 and 75 years old with primary liver carcinoma and hepatitis B virus infection. In nucleotides, the CDR3 is TGCATTGCTAGTCAGTTTCCGAACACTGAAGCTTTCTTT. Translated, it gives CIASQFPNTEAFF.